One sample yielded the 26 T cell receptor beta chains listed below, sequenced in a study of T and B cells in COVID-19 patients. TRB was amplified from about 250-500 ng of blood genomic DNA. BIOMED2 TRB-A/B primer pools were used in multiplex TRB PCR. A single record per CDR3 protein comes from TCRdb applying MiXCR to the multiplex PCR reads. The sample consists of 8,000 to 10,000 distinct CDR3 sequences, 31% of them appearing once. Specimen: blood. The receptors originated from a human donor who had recovered from COVID-19.

Concerning this clonotype itself: A single base separates this from a much larger clone, so it may be a read error. The V gene is TRBV27, the J gene TRBJ2-1; 7 positions match TRBD1. CDR3 length: 16 residues. The V segment lost 8 bases and the J segment 2 bases; nucleotides outside the gene matches: 12. Looked up from germline, CDR1 is MNHEY and CDR2 is SMNVEV (reference sequence). CDR3 in DNA: TGTGCCAGCTCACCGCATGGGACAGAAACCTACAATGAGCAGTTCTTC. It encodes CASSPHGTETYNEQFF.

This clonotype was observed a few times. The rearrangement links TRBV29-1 to TRBJ2-2; TRBD1 is a possible D gene (7 bases). V was shortened by 7 bases and J by 3 bases, with 18 bases between the two germline ends. This CDR3 has 15 residues. The germline V gene encodes CDR1 SQVTM and CDR2 ANQGSEA. CDR3 sequence (DNA): TGCAGCGCTGATGGAGGGACAGAACACACCGGGGAGCTGTTTTTT. Its translation: CSADGGTEHTGELFF.

J is TRBJ1-2 and V is TRBV6-4; 7 positions agree with TRBD1. V trimming: 9 bases; J trimming: 8 bases; junction bases outside the gene matches: 21. Germline-derived CDR1 and CDR2 are MRHNA and SNTAGT. This CDR3 has 16 residues. CDR3 sequence (DNA): TGTGCCAGTTCCTCCTCGTCGACAGGGTTGGGAAAAGGCTACACCTTC. Amino acids: CASSSSSTGLGKGYTF.

The J gene is TRBJ2-2, the V gene TRBV11-2; no clear D. This CDR3 region has 14 residues. The V end lost 5 bases, the J end lost 2 bases, and 9 bases lay between the germline ends. The germline V gene encodes CDR1 SGHAT and CDR2 FQNNGV. The CDR3, as DNA: TGTGCCAGCAGCAAGGACGGAAACACCGGGGAGCTGTTTTTT. This translates into CASSKDGNTGELFF.

This clonotype was detected a few times. CDR3 sequence reads: CASSLVGPNTGELFF. The CDR3 DNA is TGTGCCAGCAGCTTAGTCGGACCAAACACCGGGGAGCTGTTTTTT. The chain combines TRBV11-1 with TRBJ2-2; D gene unclear. This CDR3 contains 15 residues. Trimming shortened V by 1 base and J by 2 bases, and 8 bases separated the two germline ends. Germline CDR1 is SGHAT and CDR2 is FQDESV (reference sequence).

Sample share makes this clonotype medium-sized. The genes are TRBV15 and TRBJ2-1, with 10 bases aligning to TRBD2. The ends lost 2 bases at V and 7 bases at J; junction bases unmatched: 2. Per the germline V gene, CDR1 is LNHNV and CDR2 is YYDKDF (reference sequence). The CDR3 spans 14 residues. As DNA, the CDR3 is TGTGCCACCAGCAGAAGGACTAGCGGAAATGAGCAGTTCTTC. It codes for CATSRRTSGNEQFF. Full variable domain (missing parts from reference TRBV15 and TRBJ2-1): DAMVIQNPRYQVTQFGKPVTLSCSQTLNHNVMYWYQQKSSQAPKLLFHYYDKDFNNEADTPDNFQSRRPNTSFCFLDIRSPGLGDTAMYLCATSRRTSGNEQFFGPGTRLTVL.

This clonotype was observed a handful of times. This chain uses TRBV6-2 or TRBV6-3 with TRBJ2-7; possible D gene TRBD2, 5 bases. Deletions cut 0 bases from V and 12 bases from J, with 15 bases between. Looked up from germline, CDR1 is MNHEY and CDR2 is SVGEGT. This CDR3 has 13 amino acids. CDR3 in amino acids: CASSYSIALVPYF. The CDR3 DNA reads as TGTGCCAGCAGTTACTCGATAGCGTTGGTACCGTACTTC.

The chain combines TRBV13 with TRBJ2-5; 8 bases line up with TRBD1. J gave up 4 bases and V 5 bases, and 6 bases lay outside the gene matches. This CDR3 spans 14 amino acids. Germline CDR1 reads PRHDT; CDR2 reads FYEKMQ (reference sequence). CDR3: CASSLRQGPETQYF. The CDR3 DNA follows: TGTGCCAGCAGCCTACGACAGGGGCCAGAGACCCAGTACTTC.

This clonotype was seen a few times. The genes are TRBV5-4 and TRBJ1-2; 12 bases match TRBD1. The CDR3 has 17 residues. V gave up 4 bases and J gave up 1 base; unmatched junction bases: 8. CDR1 is SGHNT, CDR2 YYREEE, per germline (reference sequence). This CDR3 is CASSPGTGGYSNYGYTF. The CDR3 DNA reads as TGTGCCAGCAGCCCCGGGACAGGGGGCTACAGTAACTATGGCTACACCTTC.

In this sample, this clonotype is medium-sized (0.01 to 0.1%). The V call is TRBV6-6, the J call TRBJ1-4; tentatively, D is TRBD1 (5 bases). CDR1 and CDR2 (germline): MNHNY, SVGAGI (reference sequence). This CDR3 contains 14 residues. Trimming took off 6 bases at V and 3 bases at J, with 11 bases between the two ends. The CDR3 nucleotides are TGTGCCAGCAGCCGGGACCGATCTAATGAAAAACTGTTTTTT. This translates into CASSRDRSNEKLFF.

The chain employs TRBV5-1 and TRBJ2-1; tentatively, D is TRBD2 (5 bases). Trimming shortened V by 0 bases and J by 2 bases, and 9 bases separated the two germline ends. The CDR3 covers 15 residues. CDR1 is SGHRS, CDR2 YFSETQ, per germline. The CDR3 DNA reads as TGCGCCAGCAGCTTGGAAGGGAGCGCCTACAATGAGCAGTTCTTC. Translated: CASSLEGSAYNEQFF.

This chain connects TRBV6-1 to TRBJ1-2; TRBD1 agrees at 11 bases. The CDR3 consists of 15 residues. Germline CDR1 reads MNHNS; CDR2 reads SASEGT. V shed 6 bases, J shed 1 base, and the junction held 4 bases outside the gene matches. The CDR3 region has the DNA TGTGCCAGCAGGGACAGGGGGCAGGTTAACTATGGCTACACCTTC. Its protein is CASRDRGQVNYGYTF.

This clonotype was observed a few times. CDR3 coding DNA: TGCAGTGCTCGGGCCCCTGCCTCCTACGAGCAGTACTTC. This sequence encodes CSARAPASYEQYF. The chain links TRBV20-1 to TRBJ2-7; D remains ambiguous. The length of the CDR3 is 13 residues. In germline, CDR1 is DFQATT, CDR2 SNEGSKA (reference sequence). Deletions cut 5 bases from V and 0 bases from J, with 11 bases between.

The chain is built from TRBV6-2 or TRBV6-3 and TRBJ1-3; no reliable D call. CDR1 MNHEY and CDR2 SVGEGT come from the germline V gene. V gave up 6 bases and J gave up 0 bases, with 9 bases separating them. CDR3 length: 14 amino acids. CDR3 bases: TGTGCCAGCAGCTCCGGGTTCTCTGGAAACACCATATATTTT. It encodes CASSSGFSGNTIYF.

The gene calls are TRBV11-2 and TRBJ2-1; D possibly corresponds to TRBD1 (5 bases). The CDR3 length is 15 residues. V lost 0 bases and J lost 6, with 12 bases in between. Germline assignment: CDR1 SGHAT and CDR2 FQNNGV. Here the CDR3 DNA reads TGTGCCAGCAGCTTAGATCCAGGGATCGTCAATGAGCAGTTCTTC. The encoded protein is CASSLDPGIVNEQFF.

This clonotype came up a few times. J is TRBJ1-3 and V is TRBV12-3 or TRBV12-4, with a weak D call TRBD1 (5 bases). CDR3 length: 13 amino acids. V was cut by 6 bases and J by 1 base, with 7 bases left in between. The CDR3 nucleotides read TGTGCCAGCAGCGAGGGGTCTGGAAACACCATATATTTT. Residues: CASSEGSGNTIYF.

This clonotype is categorized as medium-sized. This chain connects TRBV5-5 to TRBJ2-1; D might be TRBD1 (5 bases). In germline, CDR1 is SGHKS, CDR2 YYEKEE (reference sequence). V dropped 4 bases and J dropped 8 bases, with 13 bases sitting between them. This CDR3 has 13 amino acids. CDR3 in DNA: TGTGCCAGCAGCCTCGCAGGGATGTATGAGCAGTTCTTC. Amino acid sequence: CASSLAGMYEQFF.

Worth noting for this clonotype: A junction boundary mismatches the germline segment, possibly from a read error. CDR3 amino acids: CATSDSRGPGDEQFF. For the CDR3, the DNA is TGTGCCACCAGTGACTCTCGGGGGCCTGGCGATGAGCAGTTCTTC. The rearrangement uses TRBV6-5 and TRBJ2-1; D tentatively fits TRBD1 or TRBD2 (6 bases each). The CDR3 length is 15 residues. CDR1 is MNHEY, CDR2 SVGAGI, per germline.

By proportion, this clonotype is medium-sized (0.01 to 0.1%). The rearrangement uses TRBV12-3 or TRBV12-4 and TRBJ1-2; D unresolved. Trimming cost V 2 bases and J 2 bases, with 6 bases left between them. The CDR3 loop spans 13 amino acids. CDR3 sequence: CASSLPGNYGYTF. DNA of the CDR3: TGTGCCAGCAGTTTACCCGGGAACTATGGCTACACCTTC.

J is TRBJ1-6 and V is TRBV5-1; the D is unclear. CDR3 length equals 14 residues. Trimming pared 0 bases from V and 6 bases from J, leaving 7 bases between. Germline V CDR1 and CDR2: SGHRS, YFSETQ. DNA of the CDR3: TGCGCCAGCAGCTTGGACAGCCTTAATTCACCCCTCCACTTT. This gives the protein CASSLDSLNSPLHF.

CDR3 sequence: CASKFEQYF. The CDR3 DNA is TGTGCCAGCAAATTCGAGCAGTACTTC. V and J are TRBV27 and TRBJ2-7, with D uncertain. Germline CDR1 reads MNHEY; CDR2 reads SMNVEV (reference sequence). The CDR3 contains 9 residues. V was trimmed by 7 bases and J by 6 bases, leaving 4 bases between them.

This chain joins TRBV12-3 or TRBV12-4 and TRBJ2-7, with a weak D call TRBD2 (5 bases). The length of the CDR3 is 12 residues. V was trimmed by 1 base and J by 11 bases, leaving 12 bases between them. CDR3 nucleotide sequence: TGTGCCAGCAGTTTAGTGGGGAGAAGGAAGTACTTC. Amino acid sequence: CASSLVGRRKYF.

In its sample, this clonotype ranks as medium-sized (0.01 to 0.1%). The chain recombines TRBV27 with TRBJ2-7; 7 nucleotides agree with TRBD1. V trimming: 5 bases; J trimming: 6 bases; junction bases outside the gene matches: 4. The CDR3 is 12 amino acids. Per germline, CDR1 MNHEY and CDR2 SMNVEV (reference sequence). The chain's CDR3 is CASSPTGTEQYF. Written as DNA, the CDR3 is TGTGCCAGCAGTCCGACAGGGACCGAGCAGTACTTC.

This clonotype was observed a handful of times. The genes are TRBV5-4 and TRBJ1-2, with 9 bases matching TRBD1. Per germline, CDR1 SGHNT and CDR2 YYREEE (reference sequence). V gave up 2 bases and J gave up 8 bases; unmatched junction bases: 10. The CDR3 contains 15 residues. The CDR3 is CASSLSGTGKGGYTF. In nucleotides, the CDR3 is TGTGCCAGCAGCTTATCCGGGACAGGGAAGGGAGGCTACACCTTC. The whole variable domain, filled in from reference TRBV5-4 and TRBJ1-2, reads ETGVTQSPTHLIKTRGQQVTLRCSSQSGHNTVSWYQQALGQGPQFIFQYYREEENGRGNFPPRFSGLQFPNYSSELNVNALELDDSALYLCASSLSGTGKGGYTFGSGTRLTVV.

The chain employs TRBV7-9 and TRBJ1-5; 7 nucleotides match TRBD1. The CDR3 runs 15 residues. Germline CDR1 SEHNR, CDR2 FQNEAQ (reference sequence). V was clipped by 1 base and J by 3 bases; unmatched bases: 3. CDR3 sequence: CASSLGGTDNQPQHF. The CDR3 DNA reads TGTGCCAGCAGCTTAGGCGGGACAGACAATCAGCCCCAGCATTTT.

Written as DNA, the CDR3 is TGTGCCAGCAGGGTTGATGACAGGGGCAGGGCTTTCTTT. It is translated as CASRVDDRGRAFF. V is TRBV6-1 and J is TRBJ1-1; the match to TRBD1 covers 8 bases. CDR3 length: 13 amino acids. The germline CDR1 and CDR2 sequences are MNHNS and SASEGT. V shed 6 bases and J 11 bases; nucleotides not matched to a gene: 11.